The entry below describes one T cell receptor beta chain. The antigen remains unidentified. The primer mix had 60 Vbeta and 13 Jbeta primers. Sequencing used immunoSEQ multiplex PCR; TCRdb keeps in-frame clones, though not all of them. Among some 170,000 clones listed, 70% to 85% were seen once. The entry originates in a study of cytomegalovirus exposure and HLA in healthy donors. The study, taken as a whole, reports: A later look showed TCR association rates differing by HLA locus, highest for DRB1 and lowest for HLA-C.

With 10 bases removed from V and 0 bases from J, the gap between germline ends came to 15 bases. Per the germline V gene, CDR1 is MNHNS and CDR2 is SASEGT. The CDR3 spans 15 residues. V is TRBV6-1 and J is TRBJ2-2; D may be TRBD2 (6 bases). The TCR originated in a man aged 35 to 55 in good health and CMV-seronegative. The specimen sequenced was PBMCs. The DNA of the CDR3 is TGTGCCATAAGCGGGCACGTCGCGAACACCGGGGAGCTGTTTTTT. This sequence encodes CAISGHVANTGELFF.